The next 19 T cell receptor beta chains were all read from a single sample in a study of CD8 T cells in ankylosing spondylitis. TCRdb redid the calling of the 5' RACE reads with MiXCR, one entry per CDR3 protein. The sample gives 250,000 to 400,000 distinct CDR3 sequences, around 10% of which show up once; 9.1% is in the top ten. The source material was blood, either unsorted or a sorted T cell fraction (not recorded which). Source of these receptors: a female donor with ankylosing spondylitis or in good health (not recorded which).

In this sample, this clonotype turned up a few times. The rearrangement joins TRBV27 to TRBJ2-7, with 11 bases that match TRBD1. CDR3 length: 12 amino acids. The V gene's germline CDR1 is MNHEY and CDR2 SMNVEV (reference sequence). Trimming cost V 8 bases and J 6 bases; bases outside gene matches: 3. The CDR3 loop is CASRTGGGEQYF. CDR3 in DNA: TGTGCCAGCCGGACAGGGGGCGGCGAGCAGTACTTC.

A few counts support this clonotype. This sequence joins TRBV27 and TRBJ1-6; 7 nucleotides line up with TRBD1. Looked up from germline, CDR1 is MNHEY and CDR2 is SMNVEV (reference sequence). This CDR3 is built from 14 residues. The J segment lost 9 bases and the V segment lost 3 bases, leaving 5 bases of the junction unmatched. CDR3 amino acids: CASSFETGPSPLHF. CDR3 in DNA: TGTGCCAGCAGTTTCGAGACAGGGCCTTCACCCCTCCACTTT.

The CDR3 DNA follows: TGCGCCAGCAGCTTCGCGGAGGGGTATGGCTACACCTTC. Residues: CASSFAEGYGYTF. The chain has TRBV5-1 and TRBJ1-2; the D gene is possibly TRBD1 (5 bases). V was trimmed by 2 bases and J by 5 bases, leaving 10 bases between them. CDR1 and CDR2 (germline): SGHRS, YFSETQ. This CDR3 comprises 13 residues.

This clonotype appeared many times. The chain employs TRBV28 and TRBJ2-5; TRBD2 matches at 10 bases. Per germline, CDR1 MDHEN and CDR2 SYDVKM. CDR3 length: 15 residues. J gave up 5 bases and V 6 bases, and 9 bases lay outside the gene matches. The CDR3 protein is CASSKSGLAEETQYF. DNA of the CDR3: TGTGCCAGCAGCAAGTCTGGACTAGCGGAGGAGACCCAGTACTTC.

This clonotype was found many times. The rearrangement uses TRBV5-8 and TRBJ1-5; 9 nucleotides agree with TRBD1. CDR3 length: 15 residues. V dropped 4 bases and J dropped 1; count of bases not matched to a gene: 3. Germline V gene lookup returns CDR1 SGHTS and CDR2 YDEGEE. This CDR3 is CASSVGQGSNQPQHF. The CDR3 DNA follows: TGTGCCAGCAGCGTGGGACAGGGAAGCAATCAGCCCCAGCATTTT.

In this sample, this clonotype turned up many times. The V call is TRBV5-1, the J call TRBJ2-7; TRBD1 aligns across 9 bases. From germline, CDR1 is SGHRS and CDR2 YFSETQ. The CDR3 consists of 14 residues. The trim removed 3 bases at V and 3 bases at J, leaving 4 bases unmatched. In DNA form, the CDR3 reads TGCGCCAGCAGCTCCCCGGGACAGGGCTACGAGCAGTACTTC. This encodes CASSSPGQGYEQYF.

This clonotype showed up many times. The genes are TRBV12-3 or TRBV12-4 and TRBJ2-7; D is ambiguous. Trimming removed 2 bases from V and 2 bases from J, with 16 bases in between. The CDR3 consists of 16 residues. The CDR3 loop reads CASSLNPTLIPYEQYF. The CDR3 DNA follows: TGTGCCAGCAGTTTAAACCCGACACTCATCCCCTACGAGCAGTACTTC.

This clonotype was seen ten or more times. V and J are TRBV10-3 and TRBJ2-7; possibly TRBD1 for D (6 bases). Germline-derived CDR1 and CDR2 are ENHRY and SYGVKD. Trimming cost V 10 bases and J 3 bases, with 13 bases left between them. The CDR3 runs to 12 residues. This CDR3 reads CATGQGSYEQYF. CDR3 nucleotides: TGTGCCACGGGACAAGGAAGCTACGAGCAGTACTTC.

In regard to this clonotype: One junction end does not reproduce the germline sequence, and a read error may be involved. V and J are TRBV3-1 and TRBJ1-5; weak D call: TRBD1 (6 bases). Germline values: CDR1 LGHDT, CDR2 YNNKEL (reference sequence). The CDR3 contains 15 residues. CDR3 in amino acids: CASTQGGGLGQPQHF. CDR3 DNA sequence: TGTGCCAGCACCCAAGGGGGGGGTTTAGGTCAGCCCCAGCATTTT. Combining the CDR3 with reference TRBV3-1 and TRBJ1-5 gives the whole variable domain DTAVSQTPKYLVTQMGNDKSIKCEQNLGHDTMYWYKQDSKKFLKIMFSYNNKELIINETVPNRFSPKSPDKAHLNLHINSLELGDSAVYFCASTQGGGLGQPQHFGDGTRLSIL.

This clonotype was seen repeatedly, ten times or more. This chain joins TRBV15 and TRBJ2-7; D not certain. This CDR3 has 12 amino acids. Trimming stripped 0 bases from V and 5 bases from J, with 5 bases between. CDR1 LNHNV and CDR2 YYDKDF come from the germline V gene (reference sequence). The CDR3 loop reads CATSRDSHEQYF. CDR3 bases: TGTGCCACCAGCAGAGATAGCCACGAGCAGTACTTC.

This clonotype was counted ten times or more. This rearrangement joins TRBV7-2 to TRBJ1-4; no firm D call. The CDR3 is made up of 14 amino acids. Looked up from germline, CDR1 is SGHTA and CDR2 is FQGNSA. V lost 0 bases and J 10 bases, leaving 12 bases between the germline ends. This chain's CDR3 is CASSLAAGQPKLFF. The CDR3 DNA sequence: TGTGCCAGCAGCTTAGCGGCCGGGCAGCCAAAACTGTTTTTT.

This clonotype was counted at least ten times. The chain has TRBV20-1 and TRBJ2-3; 7 positions agree with TRBD1. The length of the CDR3 is 15 residues. V was pared by 0 bases and J by 0 bases, with 3 bases of the junction left unmatched. Germline CDR1 is DFQATT and CDR2 is SNEGSKA (reference sequence). CDR3 sequence reads: CSARDRGPSTDTQYF. CDR3 nucleotide sequence: TGCAGTGCTAGAGATAGGGGGCCTAGCACAGATACGCAGTATTTT.

The sample holds a few counts of this clonotype. This chain links TRBV7-8 with TRBJ2-1; 10 bases map to TRBD2. The CDR3 consists of 16 residues. CDR1 is SGHVS, CDR2 FQNEAQ, per germline. J was trimmed by 7 bases and V by 5 bases; bases with no gene match: 11. CDR3 nucleotides: TGTGCCAGCAGCCCATCGGTAGCGGGAGGTTCAAATGAGCAGTTCTTC. Protein: CASSPSVAGGSNEQFF. The full variable domain, completed using reference TRBV7-8 and TRBJ2-1, is GAGVSQSPRYKVAKRGQDVALRCDPISGHVSLFWYQQALGQGPEFLTYFQNEAQLDKSGLPSDRFFAERPEGSVSTLKIQRTQQEDSAVYLCASSPSVAGGSNEQFFGPGTRLTVL.

This clonotype was found a few times. V is TRBV2 and J is TRBJ2-4; D remains unclear. The CDR3 has 10 amino acids. V shed 4 bases and J shed 9 bases, with 4 bases lying between them. Germline V gives CDR1 SNHLY, CDR2 FYNNEI. CDR3 residues: CASSGSIQYF. As DNA, the CDR3 is TGTGCCAGCAGTGGGTCCATTCAGTACTTC.

The V gene is TRBV2, the J gene TRBJ1-6; maybe TRBD1 (5 bases). V was clipped by 3 bases and J by 15 bases, with 21 bases between them. Germline loops: CDR1 SNHLY, CDR2 FYNNEI. This CDR3 has 15 residues. This CDR3 reads CASSEEGGTSANLHF. In DNA, the CDR3 is TGTGCCAGCAGTGAGGAGGGCGGGACGTCCGCCAACCTCCACTTT.

The genes are TRBV5-1 and TRBJ2-5; D gene ambiguous. V shed 0 bases and J shed 5 bases, with 11 bases lying between them. The germline V gene has CDR1 SGHRS and CDR2 YFSETQ. The CDR3 is 14 amino acids. CDR3 sequence (DNA): TGCGCCAGCAGCTTGGTGGGCGTAGGTGAGACCCAGTACTTC. It is translated as CASSLVGVGETQYF.

This clonotype has a count of ten or more. V gene TRBV20-1 combines with J gene TRBJ2-7; possible D gene TRBD1, 6 bases. CDR1 is DFQATT and CDR2 is SNEGSKA in the germline V gene (reference sequence). V lost 0 bases, J lost 4 bases, and 19 bases lay in between. CDR3 size: 16 residues. As DNA, the CDR3 is TGCAGTGCTAGAGACCTGGTGAGGGGGACAAGGTACGAGCAGTACTTC. Its protein is CSARDLVRGTRYEQYF.

This clonotype was counted at least ten times. The chain uses TRBV28 and TRBJ2-3; TRBD2 might be the D (6 bases). There are 15 residues in the CDR3. Trimming stripped 4 bases from V and 4 bases from J, with 15 bases between. In germline, CDR1 is MDHEN, CDR2 SYDVKM. CDR3 nucleotide sequence: TGTGCCAGCAGTTCTCCGGGGGAAATTTCAGATACGCAGTATTTT. Translation: CASSSPGEISDTQYF.

The sample holds many counts of this clonotype. The chain is built from TRBV5-1 and TRBJ1-6; 9 positions match TRBD1. Trimming removed 2 bases from V and 6 bases from J; junction bases left unmatched: 0. The CDR3 has 14 amino acids. The germline CDR1 and CDR2 sequences are SGHRS and YFSETQ. In DNA form, the CDR3 reads TGCGCCAGCAGCTTACAGGGGGCTAATTCACCCCTCCACTTT. This sequence encodes CASSLQGANSPLHF.